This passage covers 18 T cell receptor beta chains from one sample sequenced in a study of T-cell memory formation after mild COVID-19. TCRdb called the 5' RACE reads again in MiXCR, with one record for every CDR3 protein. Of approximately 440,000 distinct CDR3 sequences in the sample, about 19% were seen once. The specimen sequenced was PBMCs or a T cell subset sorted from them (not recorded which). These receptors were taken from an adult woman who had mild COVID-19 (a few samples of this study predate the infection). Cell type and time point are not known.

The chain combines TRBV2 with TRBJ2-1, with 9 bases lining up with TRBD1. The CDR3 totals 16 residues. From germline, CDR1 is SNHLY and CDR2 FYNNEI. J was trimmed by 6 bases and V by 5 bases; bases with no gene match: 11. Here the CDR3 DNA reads TGTGCCAGCAGTTCAAGAAGGGACAGGGTGGGCAATGAGCAGTTCTTC. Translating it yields CASSSRRDRVGNEQFF.

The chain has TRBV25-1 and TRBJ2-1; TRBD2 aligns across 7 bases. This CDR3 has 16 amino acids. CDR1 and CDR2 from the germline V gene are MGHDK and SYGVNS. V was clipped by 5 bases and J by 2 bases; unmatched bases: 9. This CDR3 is CASSRSRGGTYNEQFF. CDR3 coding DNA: TGTGCCAGCAGTCGTTCGAGGGGAGGGACCTACAATGAGCAGTTCTTC.

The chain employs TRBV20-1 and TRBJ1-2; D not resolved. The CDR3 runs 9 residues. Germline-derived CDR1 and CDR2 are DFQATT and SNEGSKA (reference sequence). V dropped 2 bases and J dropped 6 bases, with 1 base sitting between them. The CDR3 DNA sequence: TGCAGTGCTAGAAATGGCTACACCTTC. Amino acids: CSARNGYTF.

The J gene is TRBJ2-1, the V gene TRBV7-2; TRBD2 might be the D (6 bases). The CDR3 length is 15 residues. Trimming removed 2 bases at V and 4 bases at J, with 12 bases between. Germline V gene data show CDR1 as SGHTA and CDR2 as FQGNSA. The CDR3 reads CASSLSGTYYNEQFF. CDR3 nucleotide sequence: TGTGCCAGCAGCTTATCCGGGACTTATTACAATGAGCAGTTCTTC.

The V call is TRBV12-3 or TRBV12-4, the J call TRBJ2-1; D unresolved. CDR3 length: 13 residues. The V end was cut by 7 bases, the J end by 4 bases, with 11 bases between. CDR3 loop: CASTPRWYNEQFF. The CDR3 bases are TGTGCCAGCACCCCGAGGTGGTACAATGAGCAGTTCTTC.

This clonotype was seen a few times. CDR3 residues: CASSLQWGISTDTQYF. The CDR3 DNA follows: TGTGCCAGCAGCTTACAGTGGGGGATTAGCACAGATACGCAGTATTTT. V gene TRBV7-9 combines with J gene TRBJ2-3, with D tentatively TRBD1 or TRBD2 (5 bases each). The germline CDR1 and CDR2 sequences are SEHNR and FQNEAQ (reference sequence). The CDR3 contains 16 residues. Trimming cost V 2 bases and J 0 bases, with 12 bases left between them.

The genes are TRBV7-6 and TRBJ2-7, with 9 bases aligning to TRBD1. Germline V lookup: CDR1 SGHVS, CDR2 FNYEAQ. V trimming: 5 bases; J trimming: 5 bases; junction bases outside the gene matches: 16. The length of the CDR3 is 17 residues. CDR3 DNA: TGTGCCAGCAGCCCGGAACCGACAGGGGGTTATGGGCACGAGCAGTACTTC. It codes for CASSPEPTGGYGHEQYF.

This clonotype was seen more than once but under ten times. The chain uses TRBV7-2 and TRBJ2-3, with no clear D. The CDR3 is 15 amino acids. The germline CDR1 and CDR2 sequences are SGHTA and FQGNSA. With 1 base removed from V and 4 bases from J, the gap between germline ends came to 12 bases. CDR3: CASSLESWAPDTQYF. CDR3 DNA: TGTGCCAGCAGCTTAGAGTCGTGGGCCCCAGATACGCAGTATTTT.

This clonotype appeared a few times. The CDR3 reads CASSRGQRNSPLHF. The CDR3 DNA reads TGCGCCAGCAGCCGGGGACAGAGGAATTCACCCCTCCACTTT. The chain employs TRBV4-1 and TRBJ1-6; 7 nucleotides line up with TRBD1. V lost 4 bases to trimming and J lost 7 bases; unmatched junction nucleotides: 4. CDR3 length: 14 amino acids. CDR1 is MGHRA and CDR2 is YSYEKL in the germline V gene.

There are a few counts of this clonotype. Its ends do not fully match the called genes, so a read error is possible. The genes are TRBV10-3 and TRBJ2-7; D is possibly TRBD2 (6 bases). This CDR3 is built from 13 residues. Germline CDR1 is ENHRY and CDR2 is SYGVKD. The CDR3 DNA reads TGTGCCATCAGGGAGTGGAGGGACTACGAGCAGTACTTC. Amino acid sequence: CAIREWRDYEQYF.

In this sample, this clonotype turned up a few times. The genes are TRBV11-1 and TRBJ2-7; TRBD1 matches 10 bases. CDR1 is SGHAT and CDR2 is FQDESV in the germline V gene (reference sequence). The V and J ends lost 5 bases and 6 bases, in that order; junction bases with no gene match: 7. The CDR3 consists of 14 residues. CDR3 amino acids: CASSPWTGGFEQYF. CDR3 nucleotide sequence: TGTGCCAGCAGCCCCTGGACAGGGGGTTTCGAGCAGTACTTC.

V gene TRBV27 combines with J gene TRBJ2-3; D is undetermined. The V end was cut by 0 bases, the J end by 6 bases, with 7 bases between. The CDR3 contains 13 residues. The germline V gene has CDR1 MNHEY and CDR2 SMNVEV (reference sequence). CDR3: CASSLSRWDTQYF. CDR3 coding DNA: TGTGCCAGCAGTTTATCCCGGTGGGATACGCAGTATTTT.

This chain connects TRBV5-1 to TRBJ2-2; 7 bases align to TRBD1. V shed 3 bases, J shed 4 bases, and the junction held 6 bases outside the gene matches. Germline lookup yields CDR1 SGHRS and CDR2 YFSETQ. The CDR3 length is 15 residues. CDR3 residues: CASSSVGQSTGELFF. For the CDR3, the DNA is TGCGCCAGCAGCTCGGTGGGACAGTCCACCGGGGAGCTGTTTTTT.

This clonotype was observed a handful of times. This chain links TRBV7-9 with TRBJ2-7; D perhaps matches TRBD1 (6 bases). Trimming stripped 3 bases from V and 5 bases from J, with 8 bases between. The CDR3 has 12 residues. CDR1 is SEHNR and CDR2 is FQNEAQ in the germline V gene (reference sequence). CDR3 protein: CASSFGQNEQYF. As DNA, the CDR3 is TGTGCCAGCAGCTTTGGACAGAACGAGCAGTACTTC.

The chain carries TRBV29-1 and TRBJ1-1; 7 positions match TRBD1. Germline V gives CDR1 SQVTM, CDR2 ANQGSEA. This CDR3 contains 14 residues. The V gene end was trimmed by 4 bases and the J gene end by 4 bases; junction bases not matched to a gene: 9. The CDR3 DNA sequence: TGCAGCGTTGGGACAGGAGGACGATCCACTGAAGCTTTCTTT. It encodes CSVGTGGRSTEAFF.

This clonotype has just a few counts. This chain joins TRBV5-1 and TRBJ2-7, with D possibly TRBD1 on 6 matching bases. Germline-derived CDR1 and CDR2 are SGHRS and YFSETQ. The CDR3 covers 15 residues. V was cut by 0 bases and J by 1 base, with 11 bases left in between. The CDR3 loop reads CASSLVTGPSYEQYF. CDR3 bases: TGCGCCAGCAGCTTGGTCACAGGGCCATCCTACGAGCAGTACTTC. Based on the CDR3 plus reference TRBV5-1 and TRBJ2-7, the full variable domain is KAGVTQTPRYLIKTRGQQVTLSCSPISGHRSVSWYQQTPGQGLQFLFEYFSETQRNKGNFPGRFSGRQFSNSRSEMNVSTLELGDSALYLCASSLVTGPSYEQYFGPGTRLTVT.

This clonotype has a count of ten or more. Here the CDR3 DNA reads TGTGCCAGCACCTCCGGGACGTTTGAAGCTTTCTTT. This encodes CASTSGTFEAFF. This rearrangement joins TRBV12-3 or TRBV12-4 to TRBJ1-1; D is perhaps TRBD1 (5 bases). This CDR3 is built from 12 residues. Trimming pared 7 bases from V and 7 bases from J, leaving 13 bases between.

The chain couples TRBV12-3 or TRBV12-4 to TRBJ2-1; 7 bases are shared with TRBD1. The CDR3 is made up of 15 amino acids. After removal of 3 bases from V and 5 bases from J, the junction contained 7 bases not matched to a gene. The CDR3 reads CASSLEAQGNNEQFF. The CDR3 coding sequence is TGTGCCAGCAGTTTGGAGGCACAGGGGAACAATGAGCAGTTCTTC.